Listed below are T cell receptor beta chains from one sample, sequenced in a study of blood T cell repertoires in COVID-19. The repertoire was sequenced with immunoSEQ multiplex PCR; TCRdb's copy has only in-frame clones and lacks some. The top ten clones hold 1.9% of a sample with about 130,000 clones, approximately 70% of them seen once. The source material was peripheral blood. These TCRs come from a woman in her sixties or seventies with acute or convalescent COVID-19. Both conserved end residues are part of each CDR3. D genes are given only for firm matches. A clone size is listed for some rows: how often the clone was seen (once, few, many), or a class if it is expanded.

>TRBV6-2/TRBV6-3|TRBJ2-7|NA|TRBD1
CASSYVRQGDEQYF
TGTGCCAGCAGTTACGTAAGACAGGGGGACGAGCAGTACTTC
>TRBV20-1|TRBJ2-1|few|NA
CSARQYNEQFF
TGCAGTGCTAGACAGTACAATGAGCAGTTCTTC
>TRBV6-2/TRBV6-3|TRBJ1-3|NA|TRBD1
CASSWDRSGGRNTIYF
TGTGCCAGCAGTTGGGACAGGTCAGGTGGACGAAACACCATATATTTT
>TRBV7-7|TRBJ2-2|few|TRBD2
CASTPGLAGVGTGELFF
TGTGCTAGCACACCGGGACTAGCGGGAGTAGGCACCGGGGAGCTGTTTTTT
>TRBV5-6|TRBJ1-1|few|NA
CASSSRFVRGKYTEAFF
TGTGCCAGCAGCTCCCGGTTTGTAAGGGGAAAGTACACTGAAGCTTTCTTT
>TRBV10-3|TRBJ2-3|NA|TRBD2
CAISPASTGGAGTQYF
TGTGCCATCAGCCCCGCCTCGACGGGAGGAGCCGGTACGCAGTATTTT
>TRBV28|TRBJ2-5|NA|NA
CASSLTRPRETQYF
TGTGCCAGCAGTCTTACTAGGCCCCGAGAGACCCAGTACTTC
>TRBV19|TRBJ2-7|NA|NA
CASSMGRTSYEQYF
TGTGCCAGTAGTATGGGAAGGACTTCCTACGAGCAGTACTTC
>TRBV6-1|TRBJ1-2|NA|TRBD1
CASSEGTPGGPYGYTF
TGTGCCAGCAGTGAAGGTACGCCAGGGGGACCCTATGGCTACACCTTC
>TRBV11-2|TRBJ1-1|many|NA
CASSLGSGLWNTEAFF
TGTGCCAGCAGCTTAGGCAGCGGGCTTTGGAACACTGAAGCTTTCTTT
>TRBV5-1|TRBJ1-1|once|NA
CASSFARENTEAFF
TGCGCCAGCAGCTTCGCCAGGGAGAACACTGAAGCTTTCTTT
>TRBV19|TRBJ2-7|NA|TRBD1
CASSRFAQGASYEQYF
TGTGCCAGTAGTAGGTTCGCGCAGGGGGCCTCCTACGAGCAGTACTTC
>TRBV5-6|TRBJ2-7|few|NA
CASSFEGREWHEQYF
TGTGCCAGCAGCTTTGAGGGACGGGAGTGGCACGAGCAGTACTTC
>TRBV14|TRBJ2-1|NA|NA
CASGTGYSEQFF
TGTGCCAGCGGAACAGGGTATAGTGAGCAGTTCTTC
>TRBV5-1|TRBJ2-3|NA|NA
CASSLGGPSTDTQYF
TGCGCCAGCAGCTTGGGAGGGCCGAGCACAGATACGCAGTATTTT
>TRBV5-8|TRBJ2-3|many|NA
CASSSGRDSRIDTQYF
TGTGCCAGCAGCTCTGGCCGGGACTCACGAATAGATACGCAGTATTTT